This is a list of T cell receptor beta chains from one sample in a study. From the 5' RACE reads, TCRdb called clonotypes with MiXCR, one entry per CDR3 protein. The sample lists 53,000 or so distinct CDR3 sequences, approximately 23% occurring once. Sequencing used tumor-infiltrating naive CD4+ T cells sorted from the breast tumor. Every receptor here comes from a female donor with breast cancer. Each CDR3 is given with its conserved first and last residue. The D gene is left open where the match is weak. Expanded clones are given a class, and other clones once, few, many or no size at all.

d_gene,abundance,v_gene,j_gene,CDR3aa,CDR3nt
.,.,TRBV28,TRBJ1-2,CASSLQQSYGYTF,TGTGCCAGCAGTTTACAGCAATCCTATGGCTACACCTTC
.,.,TRBV6-6,TRBJ2-5,CASGPGPLETQYF,TGTGCCAGCGGTCCGGGCCCGCTCGAGACCCAGTACTTC
.,few,TRBV20-1,TRBJ2-3,CSARDRFLGDTQYF,TGCAGTGCTAGAGATCGTTTCCTCGGAGATACGCAGTATTTT
.,.,TRBV29-1,TRBJ2-1,CSVDVGRTNNEQFF,TGCAGCGTTGATGTGGGACGGACCAACAATGAGCAGTTCTTC
TRBD1,few,TRBV5-1,TRBJ2-2,CASSPGTGSSGELFF,TGCGCCAGCAGCCCCGGGACAGGGTCCTCCGGGGAGCTGTTTTTT
.,.,TRBV5-4,TRBJ2-2,CASSRQAGETGELFF,TGTGCCAGCAGTCGACAGGCCGGTGAGACCGGGGAGCTGTTTTTT
TRBD1,many,TRBV7-2,TRBJ2-3,CASSLPTGGSGPDTQYF,TGTGCCAGCAGCCTCCCCACAGGGGGATCGGGGCCAGATACGCAGTATTTT
.,many,TRBV5-1,TRBJ2-3,CASSLYEGTDTQYF,TGCGCCAGCAGCTTGTATGAGGGGACAGATACGCAGTATTTT
TRBD2,.,TRBV20-1,TRBJ2-2,CSARAGSGLAGGGELFF,TGCAGTGCTAGAGCCGGGAGCGGACTAGCGGGAGGTGGGGAGCTGTTTTTT
.,few,TRBV5-1,TRBJ2-1,CASSLVVTDHNEQFF,TGCGCCAGCAGCTTGGTCGTGACGGACCACAATGAGCAGTTCTTC
.,.,TRBV7-9,TRBJ1-6,CASSLQGTGSPLHF,TGTGCCAGCAGCTTGCAGGGAACAGGATCACCCCTCCACTTT
TRBD1,.,TRBV6-5,TRBJ2-3,CASRTGQLTDTQYF,TGTGCCAGCAGAACGGGACAGCTCACAGATACGCAGTATTTT
TRBD1,many,TRBV15,TRBJ2-7,CATSRDRGPYEQYF,TGTGCCACCAGCAGGGACAGGGGCCCCTACGAGCAGTACTTC
.,few,TRBV7-2,TRBJ2-2,CASSLLPAGELFF,TGTGCCAGCAGCCTACTACCCGCTGGAGAGCTGTTTTTT
.,.,TRBV15,TRBJ2-5,CATSRPSEGETQYF,TGTGCCACCAGCAGACCCTCCGAGGGGGAGACCCAGTACTTC
.,many,TRBV18,TRBJ1-2,CASSPRPADGYTF,TGTGCCAGCTCACCACGGCCAGCCGATGGCTACACCTTC
TRBD1,.,TRBV5-1,TRBJ1-1,CASSSQGWGTEAFF,TGCGCCAGCAGCTCACAGGGGTGGGGCACTGAAGCTTTCTTT
TRBD2,.,TRBV28,TRBJ2-7,CASSPGLGHYF,TGTGCCAGCAGTCCGGGACTAGGTCATTACTTC
TRBD2,few,TRBV5-1,TRBJ2-5,CASSLGGLVQETQYF,TGCGCCAGCAGCTTGGGGGGACTAGTACAAGAGACCCAGTACTTC
TRBD1,few,TRBV7-9,TRBJ2-5,CASSPSGTEETQYF,TGTGCCAGCAGCCCCTCCGGGACAGAAGAGACCCAGTACTTC
TRBD2,many,TRBV5-1,TRBJ2-1,CASSLAPGLAGDNEQFF,TGCGCCAGCAGCTTGGCCCCGGGACTAGCGGGGGACAATGAGCAGTTCTTC
TRBD1,many,TRBV5-4,TRBJ2-2,CASSAGQATGELFF,TGTGCCAGCAGCGCGGGACAGGCGACCGGGGAGCTGTTTTTT
TRBD2,.,TRBV4-1,TRBJ2-1,CATELFTGTSAYNEQFF,TGCGCCACAGAACTTTTTACCGGGACTAGCGCTTACAATGAGCAGTTCTTC
.,few,TRBV5-1,TRBJ2-6,CASSHGASGANVLTF,TGCGCCAGCAGCCACGGGGCGTCTGGGGCCAACGTCCTGACTTTC
.,many,TRBV20-1,TRBJ1-5,CSARAWSSSNQPQHF,TGCAGTGCTAGAGCGTGGTCCTCAAGCAATCAGCCCCAGCATTTT
.,once,TRBV5-1,TRBJ2-1,CASSIGDNNEQFF,TGCGCCAGCAGCATTGGGGACAACAATGAGCAGTTCTTC
TRBD1,few,TRBV20-1,TRBJ1-5,CSARAGQTNNQPQHF,TGCAGTGCTAGGGCGGGACAGACTAATAATCAGCCCCAGCATTTT
TRBD1,.,TRBV4-3,TRBJ2-3,CASSQGAGQGAYTQYF,TGCGCCAGCAGCCAAGGTGCGGGACAGGGGGCATATACGCAGTATTTT
.,.,TRBV6-6,TRBJ1-4,CASRPTTGDNEKLFF,TGTGCCAGCAGACCTACGACGGGCGATAATGAAAAACTGTTTTTT
.,many,TRBV20-1,TRBJ1-1,CSAREGNEAEAFF,TGCAGTGCTAGAGAAGGGAATGAGGCTGAAGCTTTCTTT
.,.,TRBV19,TRBJ1-2,CASRLGQLYGYTF,TGTGCCAGTAGACTCGGACAGCTCTATGGCTACACCTTC
.,.,TRBV29-1,TRBJ1-4,CSALRGEKLFF,TGCAGCGCACTCAGAGGGGAAAAACTGTTTTTT
.,.,TRBV9,TRBJ1-2,CASSPPGGVGGYTF,TGTGCCAGCAGCCCCCCGGGGGGAGTTGGTGGCTACACCTTC
TRBD1,few,TRBV6-1,TRBJ2-3,CASSGGQGNTQYF,TGTGCCAGCAGTGGGGGACAGGGCAATACGCAGTATTTT
TRBD1,many,TRBV28,TRBJ2-7,CASSQLGGSSSSYEQYF,TGTGCCAGCAGTCAATTAGGGGGCAGCTCAAGCTCCTACGAGCAGTACTTC
.,.,TRBV12-3/TRBV12-4,TRBJ1-4,CASGPLIGGSASELFF,TGTGCCAGCGGTCCTCTGATCGGGGGCTCCGCTTCGGAACTGTTTTTT
.,.,TRBV4-1,TRBJ1-2,CTSSQAGTKNGYTF,TGCACCAGCAGCCAGGCCGGGACAAAGAATGGCTACACCTTC